The 7 T cell receptor beta chains below all came from one sample that was sequenced in a study of early T cells in non-severe SARS-CoV-2 infection. TCRdb re-called the 5' RACE reads through MiXCR, storing one row per CDR3 protein. The sample contains approximately 85,000 distinct CDR3 sequences, 10% to 15% of which appear only once. The source material was whole blood. The receptor set was obtained from an adult who was a healthcare worker with PCR-confirmed SARS-CoV-2 infection or an uninfected control (not recorded which).

Only a few counts were recorded for this clonotype. The chain couples TRBV9 to TRBJ2-1, with D perhaps matching TRBD2 (6 bases). V lost 0 bases, J lost 6 bases, and 13 bases lay in between. Germline-derived CDR1 and CDR2 are SGDLS and YYNGEE. CDR3 length: 15 amino acids. The CDR3 coding sequence is TGTGCCAGCAGCGTAGGGGACCCGCGGGGCAATGAGCAGTTCTTC. It translates to CASSVGDPRGNEQFF.

This clonotype occurred a few times. The CDR3 sequence is CASSQERSNTEAFF. Here the CDR3 DNA reads TGCGCCAGCAGCCAAGAGAGGTCAAACACTGAAGCTTTCTTT. The gene calls are TRBV4-3 and TRBJ1-1; D unclear. Trimming removed 0 bases from V and 2 bases from J, with 7 bases in between. This CDR3 has 14 amino acids. CDR1 LGHNA and CDR2 YSLEER come from the germline V gene.

In this sample, this clonotype turned up many times. The chain has TRBV20-1 and TRBJ2-3; TRBD2 is a possible D gene (5 bases). Trimming pared 0 bases from V and 0 bases from J, leaving 13 bases between. This CDR3 is 16 amino acids long. Per germline, CDR1 DFQATT and CDR2 SNEGSKA (reference sequence). The DNA for the CDR3 is TGCAGTGCTAGAGATCTTAACCTAGCAAGCACAGATACGCAGTATTTT. As protein: CSARDLNLASTDTQYF.

The chain links TRBV4-2 to TRBJ2-1, with 10 bases matching TRBD2. V shed 1 base, J shed 5 bases, and the junction held 5 bases outside the gene matches. The CDR3 contains 16 residues. The germline CDR1 and CDR2 sequences are LGHNA and YNFKEQ. As DNA, the CDR3 is TGTGCCAGCAGCCAAGTATGGACTAGCGGAAACAATGAGCAGTTCTTC. Translating gives CASSQVWTSGNNEQFF.

The chain joins TRBV5-1 to TRBJ2-1; D remains ambiguous. V was cut by 0 bases and J by 3 bases, with 13 bases left in between. Germline-derived CDR1 and CDR2 are SGHRS and YFSETQ. The CDR3 length is 16 residues. CDR3 DNA: TGCGCCAGCAGCTTGGGGGTGTCTCGGAACTACAATGAGCAGTTCTTC. Protein sequence: CASSLGVSRNYNEQFF. Filled out from reference TRBV5-1 and TRBJ2-1, the complete variable domain reads KAGVTQTPRYLIKTRGQQVTLSCSPISGHRSVSWYQQTPGQGLQFLFEYFSETQRNKGNFPGRFSGRQFSNSRSEMNVSTLELGDSALYLCASSLGVSRNYNEQFFGPGTRLTVL.

Only a few counts were recorded for this clonotype. The CDR3 loop is CASSFLRQSASGANVLTF. CDR3 sequence (DNA): TGTGCCAGCAGCTTCCTGCGACAATCTGCCTCTGGGGCCAACGTCCTGACTTTC. The chain is built from TRBV5-5 and TRBJ2-6; D is unclear. Trimming removed 2 bases from V and 0 bases from J, with 15 bases in between. Germline V lookup: CDR1 SGHKS, CDR2 YYEKEE (reference sequence). CDR3 size: 18 residues. The entire variable domain, with the rest obtained from reference TRBV5-5 and TRBJ2-6, is as follows: DAGVTQSPTHLIKTRGQQVTLRCSPISGHKSVSWYQQVLGQGPQFIFQYYEKEERGRGNFPDRFSARQFPNYSSELNVNALLLGDSALYLCASSFLRQSASGANVLTFGAGSRLTVL.

This clonotype was detected many times. The J gene is TRBJ2-7, the V gene TRBV11-2; D gene unclear. The germline V gene has CDR1 SGHAT and CDR2 FQNNGV. This CDR3 has 11 residues. V dropped 5 bases and J dropped 3 bases, with 5 bases sitting between them. The CDR3 region is CASSLHYEQYF. As DNA, the CDR3 is TGTGCCAGCAGCCTGCACTACGAGCAGTACTTC.